This entry lists 29 T cell receptor beta chains sequenced from one sample in a study of beta chain features in type 1 diabetes. The whole isolated RNA underwent reverse transcription, so sequencing captured expressed TCRB transcripts. The assay was immunoSEQ multiplex PCR, and TCRdb's table has in-frame clones only and misses some. Seen here are about 140,000 clones, 6.5% to 8.5% observed once, and the top ten hold 1.3% to 1.5%. The material sequenced was central memory CD4+ T cells from blood. The source is a woman under 40 in good health.

This clone was recorded a few times. V and J are TRBV6-5 and TRBJ1-5, with a possible D match to TRBD1 (5 bases). This CDR3 spans 13 amino acids. V lost 6 bases and J lost 5, with 11 bases in between. CDR1 MNHEY and CDR2 SVGAGI come from the germline V gene. The CDR3 coding sequence is TGTGCCAGCAGACTCACAGGTCATCAGCCCCAGCATTTT. Protein sequence: CASRLTGHQPQHF.

This clone has more than one count but fewer than ten. This chain links TRBV29-1 with TRBJ2-3; TRBD2 matches at 14 bases. Germline values: CDR1 SQVTM, CDR2 ANQGSEA. The CDR3 totals 14 residues. After removal of 7 bases from V and 5 bases from J, the junction contained 5 bases not matched to a gene. Written as DNA, the CDR3 is TGCAGCGCACCGGGACTAGCGGGAGTAGATACGCAGTATTTT. Its protein is CSAPGLAGVDTQYF.

This clone was observed many times. CDR3 region: CASSLDRDTEAFF. The CDR3 DNA is TGCGCCAGCAGCTTGGACAGGGACACTGAAGCTTTCTTT. The V and J genes are TRBV5-1 and TRBJ1-1, with a possible D match to TRBD1 (6 bases). V was shortened by 0 bases and J by 3 bases, with 6 bases between the two germline ends. The CDR3 has 13 residues. In germline, CDR1 is SGHRS, CDR2 YFSETQ.

The rearrangement uses TRBV28 and TRBJ2-7; D is possibly TRBD1 (6 bases). The germline V gene encodes CDR1 MDHEN and CDR2 SYDVKM. V dropped 1 base and J dropped 2 bases, with 12 bases sitting between them. The CDR3 consists of 15 residues. The CDR3 coding sequence is TGTGCCAGCAGTTTATTGCAGGGGAGCACCTACGAGCAGTACTTC. It encodes CASSLLQGSTYEQYF.

The chain is built from TRBV28 and TRBJ1-1; 9 bases map to TRBD1. Germline V gene data show CDR1 as MDHEN and CDR2 as SYDVKM. The length of the CDR3 is 15 residues. Trimming took 5 bases from V and 4 from J; bases not matched to a gene: 8. In DNA form, the CDR3 reads TGTGCCAGCAGTCCCGCGGGACAGGGTGCCACTGAAGCTTTCTTT. This encodes CASSPAGQGATEAFF.

The chain carries TRBV18 and TRBJ1-1, with D perhaps matching TRBD1 (6 bases). Germline lookup yields CDR1 KGHSH and CDR2 LQKENI. This CDR3 spans 13 amino acids. Deletions cut 5 bases from V and 5 bases from J, with 12 bases between. The CDR3 is CASSLSRGTEAFF. As DNA, the CDR3 is TGTGCCAGCTCATTGAGCAGGGGAACTGAAGCTTTCTTT.

The chain couples TRBV7-2 to TRBJ2-1; TRBD1 aligns across 9 bases. The length of the CDR3 is 13 residues. The V gene end was trimmed by 4 bases and the J gene end by 14 bases; junction bases not matched to a gene: 9. CDR1 SGHTA and CDR2 FQGNSA come from the germline V gene. The DNA of the CDR3 is TGTGCCAGCAGCTCGCTGGCGGGACAGGGAAAGTTCTTC. It specifies CASSSLAGQGKFF.

The chain carries TRBV10-3 and TRBJ1-5; 7 bases fit TRBD1. After removal of 1 base from V and 1 base from J, the junction contained 4 bases not matched to a gene. Germline loops: CDR1 ENHRY, CDR2 SYGVKD. The CDR3 spans 16 residues. CDR3: CAISEYDRASNQPQHF. Here the CDR3 DNA reads TGTGCCATCAGTGAGTACGACAGGGCAAGCAATCAGCCCCAGCATTTT.

The table lists this clone with many counts. The chain carries TRBV5-1 and TRBJ2-7, with TRBD2 matching over 12 bases. CDR3 size: 15 residues. From germline, CDR1 is SGHRS and CDR2 YFSETQ. The trim removed 2 bases at V and 7 bases at J, leaving 7 bases unmatched. This chain's CDR3 is CASSFGLAGSVEQYF. The CDR3 nucleotides read TGCGCCAGCAGCTTTGGACTAGCGGGGTCGGTTGAGCAGTACTTC.

This clone has more than one count but fewer than ten. V is TRBV9 and J is TRBJ1-2; a weak D match, TRBD1 (6 bases). CDR1 and CDR2 (germline): SGDLS, YYNGEE. CDR3 length: 17 amino acids. With 4 bases removed from V and 3 bases from J, the gap between germline ends came to 22 bases. The CDR3 is CASSPLGGGQGDYGYTF. As DNA, the CDR3 is TGTGCCAGCAGCCCACTAGGGGGGGGGCAGGGAGACTATGGCTACACCTTC.

The chain joins TRBV4-1 to TRBJ1-4; maybe TRBD1 (5 bases). This CDR3 spans 15 amino acids. Germline V CDR1 and CDR2: MGHRA, YSYEKL. V was clipped by 2 bases and J by 0 bases, with 7 bases between them. CDR3 in amino acids: CASSQTGATNEKLFF. DNA of the CDR3: TGCGCCAGCAGCCAAACAGGAGCAACTAATGAAAAACTGTTTTTT.

This clone came up many times. This chain uses TRBV7-9 with TRBJ2-7, with unresolved D. This CDR3 is 13 amino acids long. Germline V lookup: CDR1 SEHNR, CDR2 FQNEAQ (reference sequence). V lost 5 bases and J lost 6, with 14 bases in between. As DNA, the CDR3 is TGTGCCAGCAGCCCCGCCAGGAACGGCGAGCAGTACTTC. This sequence encodes CASSPARNGEQYF.

The table lists this clone with a few counts. The chain links TRBV30 to TRBJ2-1; the match to TRBD2 covers 14 bases. Trimming cost V 4 bases and J 7 bases; bases outside gene matches: 12. The V gene's germline CDR1 is GTSNPN and CDR2 SVGIG (reference sequence). CDR3 length: 17 amino acids. The CDR3 loop is CAWKGLAGDGLRNEQFF. The CDR3, as DNA: TGTGCCTGGAAGGGACTAGCGGGAGACGGGCTCAGAAATGAGCAGTTCTTC.

This clone was seen only a few times. The rearrangement uses TRBV4-3 and TRBJ2-4; TRBD2 is a possible D gene (5 bases). Between the trimmed V and J ends, which lost 0 bases and 8 bases, there was a span of 17 bases. This CDR3 spans 16 amino acids. Germline assignment: CDR1 LGHNA and CDR2 YSLEER. This CDR3 is CASSQDWTLNSDIQYF. The DNA of the CDR3 is TGCGCCAGCAGCCAAGATTGGACTCTTAATAGTGACATTCAGTACTTC.

This clone was recorded a few times. The genes are TRBV11-3 and TRBJ2-1; 9 bases are shared with TRBD2. Germline-derived CDR1 and CDR2 are SGHNT and YENEEA. The length of the CDR3 is 17 residues. V lost 1 base, J lost 5 bases, and 9 bases stayed unmatched. CDR3 residues: CASSLGLTSGSDNEQFF. DNA for the CDR3: TGTGCCAGCAGCTTAGGTTTAACTAGCGGGTCTGACAATGAGCAGTTCTTC.

The gene calls are TRBV2 and TRBJ2-3; TRBD2 might be the D (5 bases). This CDR3 has 14 residues. The V end was cut by 4 bases, the J end by 4 bases, with 12 bases between. Germline V gene data show CDR1 as SNHLY and CDR2 as FYNNEI. The CDR3 here is CASSGGRKSDTQYF. CDR3 sequence (DNA): TGTGCCAGCAGTGGAGGGCGCAAGTCAGATACGCAGTATTTT.

Only a few counts were recorded for this clone. The rearrangement uses TRBV7-9 and TRBJ1-5; no clear D gene. The CDR3 has 13 residues. V was cut by 5 bases and J by 8 bases, with 13 bases left in between. Germline CDR1 is SEHNR and CDR2 is FQNEAQ (reference sequence). In nucleotides, the CDR3 is TGTGCCAGCAGCACGACGTTGGGAGAGCCCCAGCATTTT. Translating it yields CASSTTLGEPQHF.

This clone has a handful of counts. This chain links TRBV4-2 with TRBJ2-1, with D unclear. Germline loops: CDR1 LGHNA, CDR2 YNFKEQ. This CDR3 is built from 15 residues. Trimming took 4 bases from V and 4 from J, leaving 14 bases between them. The CDR3 region has the DNA TGTGCCAGCAGCCCGCGTTTAGACACTTACAATGAGCAGTTCTTC. It encodes CASSPRLDTYNEQFF.

This clone has a handful of counts. V gene TRBV19 combines with J gene TRBJ2-7; D perhaps matches TRBD1 (6 bases). The V and J ends lost 1 base and 12 bases respectively, with 16 bases between them. The germline gives CDR1 LNHDA, CDR2 SQIVND (reference sequence). The CDR3 is 13 amino acids. In DNA, the CDR3 is TGTGCCAGTAGTATAGCGGCAGGGGACGGAGCGTACTTC. Protein: CASSIAAGDGAYF.

This sequence joins TRBV7-2 and TRBJ2-3; TRBD2 agrees at 12 bases. V shed 2 bases and J 4 bases; nucleotides not matched to a gene: 4. The germline gives CDR1 SGHTA, CDR2 FQGNSA. The CDR3 covers 16 residues. The CDR3 DNA reads as TGTGCCAGCAGCTTACTAGCGGGAGGGCAAGCAGATACGCAGTATTTT. It encodes CASSLLAGGQADTQYF.

This clone came up a few times. This CDR3 is also generated by other DNA sequences in the sample. The chain links TRBV9 to TRBJ2-6; D perhaps matches TRBD1 (6 bases). V lost 3 bases and J lost 2, with 12 bases in between. The CDR3 runs 16 residues. Germline CDR1 SGDLS, CDR2 YYNGEE. Here the CDR3 reads CASSGKQGPGANVLTF. DNA of the CDR3: TGTGCCAGCAGCGGCAAACAGGGTCCTGGGGCCAACGTCCTGACTTTC.

The V and J genes are TRBV30 and TRBJ1-5; D not certain. Trimming shortened V by 3 bases and J by 0 bases, and 6 bases separated the two germline ends. This CDR3 spans 13 amino acids. Germline assignment: CDR1 GTSNPN and CDR2 SVGIG (reference sequence). The CDR3 spells CAWSKNSNQPQHF. The DNA for the CDR3 is TGTGCCTGGAGCAAAAATAGCAATCAGCCCCAGCATTTT.

This clone has a count of ten or more. V is TRBV28 and J is TRBJ1-1; D is perhaps TRBD1 (5 bases). CDR3 length equals 12 residues. Trimming shortened V by 4 bases and J by 4 bases, and 7 bases separated the two germline ends. Germline V gene data show CDR1 as MDHEN and CDR2 as SYDVKM. As DNA, the CDR3 is TGTGCCAGCAGTTCGGGGGGCACTGAAGCTTTCTTT. It is translated as CASSSGGTEAFF.

This clone was seen many times. The chain combines TRBV18 with TRBJ2-7; the match to TRBD1 covers 10 bases. V lost 3 bases, J lost 9 bases, and 8 bases stayed unmatched. Per the germline V gene, CDR1 is KGHSH and CDR2 is LQKENI. The CDR3 consists of 14 residues. CDR3 in DNA: TGTGCCAGCTCACCCCCGGGACAGGGGTTAGCGCAGTACTTC. Residues: CASSPPGQGLAQYF. Together with reference TRBV18 and TRBJ2-7, the CDR3 gives the full variable domain: NAGVMQNPRHLVRRRGQEARLRCSPMKGHSHVYWYRQLPEEGLKFMVYLQKENIIDESGMPKERFSAEFPKEGPSILRIQQVVRGDSAAYFCASSPPGQGLAQYFGPGTRLTVT.

This clone occurred a few times. The rearrangement uses TRBV29-1 and TRBJ2-5, with D possibly being TRBD2 (6 bases). The CDR3 runs 12 residues. Trimming pared 8 bases from V and 1 base from J, leaving 11 bases between. Germline lookup yields CDR1 SQVTM and CDR2 ANQGSEA. The CDR3 region is CSTRTIQETQYF. The CDR3 DNA follows: TGCAGCACACGGACTATCCAAGAGACCCAGTACTTC.

The genes are TRBV7-2 and TRBJ1-4, with D unclear. Germline V gene sequence: CDR1 SGHTA, CDR2 FQGNSA. V dropped 3 bases and J dropped 7 bases, with 12 bases sitting between them. The CDR3 sequence is 14 residues long. The CDR3 DNA is TGTGCCAGCAGCTTGGCGGGGTTGGGTGAAAAACTGTTTTTT. Translation: CASSLAGLGEKLFF.

This clone has more than one count but fewer than ten. This may stem from a read error, because a much larger clone lies one nucleotide away. The gene calls are TRBV9 and TRBJ2-3, with 13 bases matching TRBD2. The CDR3 contains 16 residues. Losses at the gene ends were 0 bases for V and 4 bases for J; bases not matched to a gene: 2. From germline, CDR1 is SGDLS and CDR2 YYNGEE. CDR3 sequence reads: CASSVALAGGPDTQYF. For the CDR3, the DNA is TGTGCCAGCAGCGTAGCACTAGCGGGAGGGCCAGATACGCAGTATTTT.

The chain is built from TRBV27 and TRBJ2-2, with TRBD1 identical over 7 bases. Germline V gene sequence: CDR1 MNHEY, CDR2 SMNVEV (reference sequence). Unmatched junction bases numbered 7, after V lost 5 bases and J lost 4 bases. The CDR3 totals 15 residues. In nucleotides, the CDR3 is TGTGCCAGCAGTACAGGGGCGGTGGGCACCGGGGAGCTGTTTTTT. This translates into CASSTGAVGTGELFF.

This chain joins TRBV4-2 and TRBJ2-7, with 13 nucleotides matching TRBD2. The CDR3 length is 16 residues. V dropped 2 bases and J dropped 2; count of bases not matched to a gene: 3. Germline lookup yields CDR1 LGHNA and CDR2 YNFKEQ. The CDR3 bases are TGTGCCAGCAGCCAACATACTAGCGGGAGGGCCTACGAGCAGTACTTC. This encodes CASSQHTSGRAYEQYF.